This T cell receptor (beta chain) is from a study of OX40 agonist ivuxolimab in advanced cancers. Across the whole study: Those enrolled were roughly 80% male, with a mean age of approximately 60 years and ages from about 20 to 80.

V lost 0 bases and J lost 7, with 19 bases in between. CDR1 and CDR2 (germline): MNHEY, SVGAGI. The CDR3 length is 16 residues. TCRdb's table, derived via immunoSEQ multiplex PCR, lists solely in-frame clones and lacks some. Of almost 80,000 clones in the sample, 80% to 90% are singletons; the top ten hold just under 25%. V usage is TRBV6-5 and J usage is TRBJ2-7, with D possibly matching TRBD2 (6 bases). The TCR comes from an adult with an advanced solid tumor such as melanoma, head and neck, liver or kidney cancer. Sequencing was performed on CD4+ or CD8+ T cells sorted from blood, taken in a trial of the OX40 agonist ivuxolimab. The CDR3 DNA sequence: TGTGCCAGCAGTTACTCGGGGGACTTAGGGTCAGGGGAGCAGTACTTC. Amino acids: CASSYSGDLGSGEQYF.